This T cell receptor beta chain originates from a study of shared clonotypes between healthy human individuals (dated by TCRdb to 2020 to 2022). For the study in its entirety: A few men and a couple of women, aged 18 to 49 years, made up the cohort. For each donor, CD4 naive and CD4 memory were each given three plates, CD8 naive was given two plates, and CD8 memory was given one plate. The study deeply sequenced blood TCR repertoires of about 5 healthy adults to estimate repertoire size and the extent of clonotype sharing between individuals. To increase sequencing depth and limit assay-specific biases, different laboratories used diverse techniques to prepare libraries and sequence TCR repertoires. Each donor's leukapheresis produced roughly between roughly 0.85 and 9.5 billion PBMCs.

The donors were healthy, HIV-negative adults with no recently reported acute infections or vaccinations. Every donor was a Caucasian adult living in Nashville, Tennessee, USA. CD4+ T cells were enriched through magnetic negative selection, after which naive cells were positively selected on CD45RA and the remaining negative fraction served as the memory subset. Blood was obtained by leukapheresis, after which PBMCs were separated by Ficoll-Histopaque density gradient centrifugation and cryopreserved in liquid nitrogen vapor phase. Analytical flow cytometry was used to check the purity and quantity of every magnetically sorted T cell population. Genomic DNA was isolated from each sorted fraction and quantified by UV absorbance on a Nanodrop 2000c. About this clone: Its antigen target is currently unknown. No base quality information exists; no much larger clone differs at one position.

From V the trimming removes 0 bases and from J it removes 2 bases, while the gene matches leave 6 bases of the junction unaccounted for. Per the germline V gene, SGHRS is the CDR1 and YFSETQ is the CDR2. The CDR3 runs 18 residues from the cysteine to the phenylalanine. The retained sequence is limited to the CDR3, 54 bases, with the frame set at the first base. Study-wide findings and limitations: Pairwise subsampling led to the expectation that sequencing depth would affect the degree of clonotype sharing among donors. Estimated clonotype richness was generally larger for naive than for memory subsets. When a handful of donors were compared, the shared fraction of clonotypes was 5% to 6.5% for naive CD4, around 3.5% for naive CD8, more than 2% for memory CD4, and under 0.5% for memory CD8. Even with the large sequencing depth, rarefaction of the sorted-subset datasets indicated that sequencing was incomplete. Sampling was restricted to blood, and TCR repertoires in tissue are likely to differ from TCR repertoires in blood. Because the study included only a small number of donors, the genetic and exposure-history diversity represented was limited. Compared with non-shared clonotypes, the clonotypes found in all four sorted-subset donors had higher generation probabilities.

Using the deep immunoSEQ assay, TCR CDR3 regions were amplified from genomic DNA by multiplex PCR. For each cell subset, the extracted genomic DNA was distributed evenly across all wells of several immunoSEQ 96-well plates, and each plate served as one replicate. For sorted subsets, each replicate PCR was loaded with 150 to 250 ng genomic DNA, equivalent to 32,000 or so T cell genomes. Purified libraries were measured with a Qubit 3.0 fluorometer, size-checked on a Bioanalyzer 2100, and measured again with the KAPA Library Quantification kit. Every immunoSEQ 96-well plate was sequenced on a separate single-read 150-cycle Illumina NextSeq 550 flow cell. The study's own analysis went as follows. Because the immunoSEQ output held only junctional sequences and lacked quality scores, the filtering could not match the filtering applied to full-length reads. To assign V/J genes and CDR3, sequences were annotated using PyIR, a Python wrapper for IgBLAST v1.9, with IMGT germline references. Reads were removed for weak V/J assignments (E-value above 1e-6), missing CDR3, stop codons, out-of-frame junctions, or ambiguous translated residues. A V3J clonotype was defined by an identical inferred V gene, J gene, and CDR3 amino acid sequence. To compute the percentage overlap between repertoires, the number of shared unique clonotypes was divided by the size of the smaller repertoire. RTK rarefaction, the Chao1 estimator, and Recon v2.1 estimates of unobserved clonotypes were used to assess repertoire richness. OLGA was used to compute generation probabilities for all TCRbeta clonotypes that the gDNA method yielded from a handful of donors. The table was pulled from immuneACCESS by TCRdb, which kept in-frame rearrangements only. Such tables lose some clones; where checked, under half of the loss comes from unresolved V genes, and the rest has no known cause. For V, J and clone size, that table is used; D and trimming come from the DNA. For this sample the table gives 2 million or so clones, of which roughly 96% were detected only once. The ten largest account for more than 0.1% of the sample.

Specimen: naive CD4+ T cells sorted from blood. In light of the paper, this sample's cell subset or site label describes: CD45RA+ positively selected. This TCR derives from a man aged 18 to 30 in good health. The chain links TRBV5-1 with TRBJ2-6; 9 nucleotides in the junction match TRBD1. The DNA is TGCGCCAGCAGCTTGGTGGGACAGGGCTCTCCTGGGGCCAACGTCCTGACTTTC. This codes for CASSLVGQGSPGANVLTF.